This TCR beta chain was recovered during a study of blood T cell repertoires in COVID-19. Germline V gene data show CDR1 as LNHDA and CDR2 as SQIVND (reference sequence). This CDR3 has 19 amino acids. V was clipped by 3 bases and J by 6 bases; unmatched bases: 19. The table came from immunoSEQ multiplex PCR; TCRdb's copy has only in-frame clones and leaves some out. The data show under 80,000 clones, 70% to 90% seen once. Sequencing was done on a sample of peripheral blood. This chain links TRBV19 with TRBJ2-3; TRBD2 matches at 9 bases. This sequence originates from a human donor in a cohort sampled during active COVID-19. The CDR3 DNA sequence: TGTGCCAGTAGTATCGGGGCGGGGGGGCCGAGGGATTGGCTGGATACGCAGTATTTT. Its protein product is CASSIGAGGPRDWLDTQYF.